The clone carrying this TCR beta chain has only a few counts. These data are taken from a study of cytomegalovirus exposure and HLA in healthy donors. Whole-study context: About 85 million unique TCRs from HLA-typed donors were held in an early release of data.

V shed 4 bases and J 7 bases; nucleotides not matched to a gene: 8. This CDR3 has 15 amino acids. Germline CDR1 and CDR2: LNHDA and SQIVND (reference sequence). Amplification used 60 Vbeta primers and 13 Jbeta primers. Clones were read by immunoSEQ multiplex PCR, and TCRdb kept only the in-frame ones, dropping some. The repertoire holds under 200,000 clones, with approximately 70% as singletons. The specimen sequenced was PBMCs. The TCR originated in a woman younger than 45 in good health and CMV-seronegative. V gene TRBV19 combines with J gene TRBJ2-7, with TRBD1 matching 12 bases. The CDR3 loop is CASSTGTGGFREQYF. CDR3 coding DNA: TGTGCCAGTAGTACCGGGACAGGGGGCTTCCGGGAGCAGTACTTC.